The clone carrying this T cell receptor (beta chain) was detected once. Study members were between about 18 and 90 years old and lived in approximately 25 US regions. Categorization into cohorts depended on clinical history that participants reported. The table came from immunoSEQ multiplex PCR; TCRdb's copy has only in-frame clones and leaves some out. This table has 200,000 to 250,000 clones, about 89% appearing once. This sample is part of a study of blood T cell repertoires in COVID-19. Study-wide background: Sources were T cells, B-cell-depleted T cells, or PBMCs; the material itself was cDNA or gDNA.

Sequencing used PBMCs or T cells enriched from blood (not recorded which). The receptor was isolated from a woman in her thirties who had recovered from COVID-19.

The CDR3 DNA sequence: TGTGCCAGCACCCCGCCGGGGGTATCTGAAGCTTTCTTT. Its protein is CASTPPGVSEAFF. The chain is built from TRBV6-6 and TRBJ1-1, with D perhaps matching TRBD1 (5 bases). V dropped 7 bases and J dropped 6 bases, with 15 bases sitting between them. Germline CDR1 reads MNHNY; CDR2 reads SVGAGI (reference sequence). The CDR3 covers 13 residues.